The 18 T cell receptor beta chains in this list originate from one sample, sequenced in a study of neurological immune-mediated disorders. TCRdb redid the calling of the 5' RACE reads with MiXCR, one entry per CDR3 protein. Found here are roughly 55,000 distinct CDR3 sequences, approximately 17% of them singletons; the top ten hold 4% to 4.5%. Sample: PBMCs. Receptors were obtained from a man aged 55 to 70 in good health.

This clonotype was found many times. The J gene is TRBJ2-1, the V gene TRBV28; D is unclear. CDR3 length: 14 amino acids. Trimming removed 7 bases at V and 5 bases at J, with 15 bases between. Germline lookup yields CDR1 MDHEN and CDR2 SYDVKM. The CDR3 sequence: CASTNSRRNNEQFF. The CDR3 DNA is TGTGCCAGCACTAATTCCCGACGAAACAATGAGCAGTTCTTC.

This chain uses TRBV7-3 with TRBJ2-3, with TRBD2 identical over 14 bases. Germline V lookup: CDR1 SGHTA, CDR2 FQGTGA. V dropped 5 bases and J dropped 5; count of bases not matched to a gene: 6. CDR3 size: 16 residues. The CDR3 sequence is CASSMGLAGAKDTQYF. DNA for the CDR3: TGTGCCAGCAGCATGGGACTAGCGGGGGCCAAAGATACGCAGTATTTT.

By frequency in the sample, this clonotype is medium-sized. The chain uses TRBV20-1 and TRBJ2-7, with D perhaps TRBD2 (6 bases). V was pared by 0 bases and J by 5 bases, with 17 bases between. Germline V gene sequence: CDR1 DFQATT, CDR2 SNEGSKA (reference sequence). The CDR3 contains 15 residues. CDR3 region: CSARDPGEWIHEQYF. The CDR3 coding sequence is TGCAGTGCTAGAGATCCGGGGGAGTGGATACACGAGCAGTACTTC.

The chain recombines TRBV7-9 with TRBJ2-7; D might be TRBD1 (6 bases). The germline V gene has CDR1 SEHNR and CDR2 FQNEAQ (reference sequence). V gave up 7 bases and J gave up 4 bases, with 32 bases separating them. CDR3 size: 19 residues. The CDR3 here is CASTVYRGHEFEGIYEQYF. In nucleotides, the CDR3 is TGTGCCAGCACCGTATACCGGGGACACGAATTCGAGGGTATATACGAGCAGTACTTC.

This clonotype was seen repeatedly, ten times or more. V is TRBV10-3 and J is TRBJ2-7; D is possibly TRBD1 (6 bases). The CDR3 runs to 12 residues. V was clipped by 6 bases and J by 3 bases, with 9 bases between them. From germline, CDR1 is ENHRY and CDR2 SYGVKD. The CDR3 loop is CAISGDNYEQYF. DNA for the CDR3: TGTGCCATCAGCGGGGACAACTACGAGCAGTACTTC.

This clonotype was counted ten times or more. This rearrangement joins TRBV24-1 to TRBJ2-3; D unresolved. Germline V lookup: CDR1 KGHDR, CDR2 SFDVKD. The CDR3 is made up of 12 amino acids. V was shortened by 3 bases and J by 4 bases, with 4 bases between the two germline ends. The CDR3 nucleotides are TGTGCCACCAGTGATGGAGCAGATACGCAGTATTTT. Amino acid sequence: CATSDGADTQYF.

With regard to this clonotype: The junction shows a germline mismatch at one end, possibly a read error. The rearrangement joins TRBV6-1 to TRBJ2-3; 8 nucleotides agree with TRBD2. CDR3 size: 14 residues. The germline V gene encodes CDR1 MNHNS and CDR2 SASEGT. The CDR3 DNA reads TGTGCCAGCAGTAAAGCGGGAGTAACAGATACGCAGTATTTT. Its translation is CASSKAGVTDTQYF.

This clonotype has just a few counts. This chain joins TRBV13 and TRBJ2-7, with TRBD2 matching 15 bases. CDR3 length: 16 amino acids. V lost 4 bases to trimming and J lost 6 bases; unmatched junction nucleotides: 7. Germline loops: CDR1 PRHDT, CDR2 FYEKMQ (reference sequence). The CDR3 DNA follows: TGTGCCAGCAGCTACCTCGGACTAGCGGGAGGGCCCGAGCAGTACTTC. Its translation: CASSYLGLAGGPEQYF. The whole variable domain, filled in from reference TRBV13 and TRBJ2-7, reads AAGVIQSPRHLIKEKRETATLKCYPIPRHDTVYWYQQGPGQDPQFLISFYEKMQSDKGSIPDRFSAQQFSDYHSELNMSSLELGDSALYFCASSYLGLAGGPEQYFGPGTRLTVT.

This clonotype was counted many times. The chain links TRBV14 to TRBJ2-1; no reliable D call. The length of the CDR3 is 15 residues. V was pared by 0 bases and J by 5 bases, with 11 bases between. Germline loops: CDR1 SGHDN, CDR2 FVKESK. The CDR3 coding sequence is TGTGCCAGCAGCCAAGATCGGGCCCCTGACAATGAGCAGTTCTTC. This gives the protein CASSQDRAPDNEQFF.

At least ten counts were recorded for this clonotype. The gene calls are TRBV28 and TRBJ2-1; 13 bases are shared with TRBD2. The CDR3 contains 15 residues. Germline CDR1 reads MDHEN; CDR2 reads SYDVKM. The ends lost 4 bases at V and 5 bases at J; junction bases unmatched: 2. The CDR3 DNA reads TGTGCCAGCAGTTCGGGACTAGCGGGAAACAATGAGCAGTTCTTC. Translated, it gives CASSSGLAGNNEQFF.

This clonotype was picked up many times. The chain is built from TRBV20-1 and TRBJ2-7, with TRBD1 matching 9 bases. The CDR3 extends over 15 amino acids. V was clipped by 0 bases and J by 2 bases; unmatched bases: 5. Germline V CDR1 and CDR2: DFQATT, SNEGSKA (reference sequence). The CDR3 nucleotides are TGCAGTGCTAGAGATCGCGGACAGGGGCCCTACGAGCAGTACTTC. It specifies CSARDRGQGPYEQYF.

This clonotype occurred many times. The chain is built from TRBV20-1 and TRBJ2-4, with D possibly matching TRBD1 (5 bases). Trimming took 1 base from V and 8 from J, leaving 9 bases between them. CDR3 length equals 12 residues. CDR1 is DFQATT, CDR2 SNEGSKA, per germline (reference sequence). The CDR3 loop reads CSARALGDIQYF. Here the CDR3 DNA reads TGCAGTGCTAGAGCCCTAGGGGACATTCAGTACTTC.

This clonotype was counted many times. The V call is TRBV11-2, the J call TRBJ2-3; tentative D call: TRBD2 (6 bases). V lost 8 bases and J 3 bases, leaving 21 bases between the germline ends. Per the germline V gene, CDR1 is SGHAT and CDR2 is FQNNGV. The CDR3 contains 16 residues. The CDR3 nucleotides are TGTGCCAGCGGTGCCGGGGGAAGGGCGGCGACAGATACGCAGTATTTT. Amino acid sequence: CASGAGGRAATDTQYF.

This clonotype was seen many times. This chain joins TRBV29-1 and TRBJ2-1, with 11 bases aligning to TRBD1. Germline CDR1 SQVTM, CDR2 ANQGSEA. The CDR3 loop spans 12 amino acids. The ends lost 7 bases at V and 5 bases at J; junction bases unmatched: 1. CDR3 residues: CSGGQGDNEQFF. The CDR3 nucleotides are TGCAGCGGGGGACAGGGGGACAATGAGCAGTTCTTC.

This clonotype has at least ten counts. J is TRBJ1-2 and V is TRBV24-1; possibly TRBD1 for D (6 bases). CDR3 length: 16 residues. The ends were cut back, 5 bases at V and 5 bases at J, with 20 bases in the middle. CDR1 and CDR2 (germline): KGHDR, SFDVKD. CDR3 DNA: TGTGCCACCAGTGCCAAAGAGGCACAGGGAGCTTATGGCTACACCTTC. Translating gives CATSAKEAQGAYGYTF.

This clonotype was seen repeatedly, ten times or more. The rearrangement uses TRBV20-1 and TRBJ2-3, with 12 positions matching TRBD2. Trimming cost V 0 bases and J 3 bases; bases outside gene matches: 1. Germline-derived CDR1 and CDR2 are DFQATT and SNEGSKA (reference sequence). This CDR3 contains 15 residues. CDR3 sequence: CSARDTSGRTDTQYF. The CDR3 DNA is TGCAGTGCTAGAGATACTAGCGGGAGGACAGATACGCAGTATTTT.

This clonotype was counted ten times or more. This sequence joins TRBV28 and TRBJ2-3; TRBD2 agrees at 13 bases. The CDR3 spans 17 residues. The ends lost 8 bases at V and 4 bases at J; junction bases unmatched: 12. The germline V gene has CDR1 MDHEN and CDR2 SYDVKM. Written as DNA, the CDR3 is TGTGCCAGCTCTACTATTCGGACTAGCGGGAGACCAGATACGCAGTATTTT. The encoded protein is CASSTIRTSGRPDTQYF.

This clonotype showed up many times. This chain connects TRBV10-3 to TRBJ2-1; TRBD1 is a possible D gene (7 bases). Per germline, CDR1 ENHRY and CDR2 SYGVKD. The CDR3 is 12 amino acids. V lost 8 bases, J lost 6 bases, and 11 bases lay in between. This CDR3 is CAIRQGGNEQFF. CDR3 nucleotides: TGTGCCATCCGGCAGGGGGGCAATGAGCAGTTCTTC.